This record covers a single T cell receptor (beta chain). What it recognizes is unknown. Sequence at one end of the junction differs from germline and may be a read error. This record belongs to a study of blood T cells in healthy people across ages. Whole-study context: Roughly one uniquely barcoded beta molecule per two T cells was captured. Broader study findings: PBMCs were not sorted, which prevented a conclusive comparison of naive versus antigen-experienced cells. When set beside aged donors, long-lived donors presented more naive CD4+ cells and higher diversity.

It was with a sample-barcoded 5' primer and a J-beta primer mix that a second PCR of roughly 6 to 11 cycles was run. Each cDNA molecule, via a template-switch adaptor with 12 random nucleotides, was tagged. One entry per CDR3 protein, called by TCRdb with MiXCR from the 5' RACE reads. The data hold hundreds of thousands of distinct CDR3 sequences, with approximately 30% observed a single time. Germline V gene lookup returns CDR1 LNHDA and CDR2 SQIVND (reference sequence). This CDR3 comprises 14 residues. This receptor was identified in a woman of 80 years or more in good health. Sequenced sample: blood. V is TRBV19 and J is TRBJ2-3; possibly TRBD2 for D (6 bases). The CDR3, as DNA: TGTGCCGGTAGTATTGGGGGGTCCTCAGATACGCAGTATTTT. This sequence encodes CAGSIGGSSDTQYF.